This T cell receptor beta chain appears in the sequencing data of a study of T cells after somatic rescue of genetic block. This CDR3 region has 14 residues. The V and J ends lost 1 base and 5 bases, in that order; junction bases with no gene match: 1. CDR1 is MNHNS, CDR2 SASEGT, per germline. The protocol was immunoSEQ multiplex PCR, while the TCRdb copy is restricted to in-frame clones and leaves out a portion. Of 45,000 to 55,000 clones in the sample, about 96% were seen once. The sequencing input was peripheral blood mononuclear cells (PBMCs). This receptor was obtained from a child less than two years old. This rearrangement joins TRBV6-1 to TRBJ2-7; 11 nucleotides match TRBD2. CDR3 sequence reads: CASSEVLAGDEQYF. CDR3 DNA sequence: TGTGCCAGCAGTGAAGTACTAGCGGGAGACGAGCAGTACTTC.